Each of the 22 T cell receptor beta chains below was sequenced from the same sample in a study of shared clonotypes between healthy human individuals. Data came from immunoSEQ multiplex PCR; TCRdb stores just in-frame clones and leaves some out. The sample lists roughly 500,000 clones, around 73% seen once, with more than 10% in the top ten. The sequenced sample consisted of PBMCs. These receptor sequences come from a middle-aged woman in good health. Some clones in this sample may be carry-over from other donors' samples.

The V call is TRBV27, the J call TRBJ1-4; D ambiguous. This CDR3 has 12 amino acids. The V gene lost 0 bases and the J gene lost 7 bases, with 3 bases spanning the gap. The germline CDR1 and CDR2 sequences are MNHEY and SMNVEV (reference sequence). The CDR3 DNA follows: TGTGCCAGCAGTTTATCAGGTGAAAAACTGTTTTTT. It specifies CASSLSGEKLFF.

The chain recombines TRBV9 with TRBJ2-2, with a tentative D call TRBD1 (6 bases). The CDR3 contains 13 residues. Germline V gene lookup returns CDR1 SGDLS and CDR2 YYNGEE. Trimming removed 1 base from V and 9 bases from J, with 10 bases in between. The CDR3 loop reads CASSVRGNRELFF. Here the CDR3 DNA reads TGTGCCAGCAGCGTAAGGGGGAATCGGGAGCTGTTTTTT.

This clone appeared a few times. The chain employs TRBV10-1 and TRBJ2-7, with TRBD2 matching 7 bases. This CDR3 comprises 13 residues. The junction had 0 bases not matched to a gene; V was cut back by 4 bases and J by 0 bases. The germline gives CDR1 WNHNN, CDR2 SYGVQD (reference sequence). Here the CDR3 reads CASSASGSYEQYF. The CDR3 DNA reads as TGCGCCAGCAGTGCTAGCGGCTCCTACGAGCAGTACTTC.

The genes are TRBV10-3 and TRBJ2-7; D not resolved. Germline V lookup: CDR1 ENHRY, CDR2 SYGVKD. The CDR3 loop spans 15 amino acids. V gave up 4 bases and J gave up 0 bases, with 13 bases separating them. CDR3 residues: CAISGSQTSSYEQYF. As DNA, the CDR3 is TGTGCCATCAGTGGATCTCAGACTTCCTCCTACGAGCAGTACTTC.

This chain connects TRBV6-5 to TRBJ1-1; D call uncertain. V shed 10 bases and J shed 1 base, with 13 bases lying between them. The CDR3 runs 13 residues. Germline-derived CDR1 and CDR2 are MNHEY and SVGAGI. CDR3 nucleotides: TGTGCCACCTCGTGGAACCGGAACACTGAAGCTTTCTTT. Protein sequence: CATSWNRNTEAFF.

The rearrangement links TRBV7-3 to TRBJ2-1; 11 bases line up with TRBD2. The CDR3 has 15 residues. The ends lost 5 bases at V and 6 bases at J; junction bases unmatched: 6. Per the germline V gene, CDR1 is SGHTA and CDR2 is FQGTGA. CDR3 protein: CASSIRLAGSNEQFF. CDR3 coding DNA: TGTGCCAGCAGCATTCGACTAGCGGGGTCCAATGAGCAGTTCTTC.

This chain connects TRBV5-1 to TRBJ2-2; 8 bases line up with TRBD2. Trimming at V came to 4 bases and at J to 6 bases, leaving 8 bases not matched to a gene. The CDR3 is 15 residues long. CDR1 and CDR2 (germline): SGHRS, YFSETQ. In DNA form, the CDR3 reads TGCGCCAGCAGCGGTGGACTAGCTGAATCCGGGGAGCTGTTTTTT. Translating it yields CASSGGLAESGELFF.

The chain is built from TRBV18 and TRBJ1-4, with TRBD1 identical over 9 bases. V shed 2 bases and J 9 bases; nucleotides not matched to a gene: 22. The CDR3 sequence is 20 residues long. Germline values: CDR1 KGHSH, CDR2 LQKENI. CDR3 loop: CASSPTAAGTGSLRGKKLFF. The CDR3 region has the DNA TGTGCCAGCTCACCAACCGCCGCCGGGACAGGGTCCTTACGTGGTAAAAAACTGTTTTTT. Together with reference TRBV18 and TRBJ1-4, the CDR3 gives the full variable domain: NAGVMQNPRHLVRRRGQEARLRCSPMKGHSHVYWYRQLPEEGLKFMVYLQKENIIDESGMPKERFSAEFPKEGPSILRIQQVVRGDSAAYFCASSPTAAGTGSLRGKKLFFGSGTQLSVL.

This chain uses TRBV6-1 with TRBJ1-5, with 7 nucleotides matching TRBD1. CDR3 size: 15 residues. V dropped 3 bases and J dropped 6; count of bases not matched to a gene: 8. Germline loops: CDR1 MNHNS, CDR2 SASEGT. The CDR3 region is CASSDSYRGGQPQHF. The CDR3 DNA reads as TGTGCCAGCAGTGACTCGTACAGGGGCGGTCAGCCCCAGCATTTT.

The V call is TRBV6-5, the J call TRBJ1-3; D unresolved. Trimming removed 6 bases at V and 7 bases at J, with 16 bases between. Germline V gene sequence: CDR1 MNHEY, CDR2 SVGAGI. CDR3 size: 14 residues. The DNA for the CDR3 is TGTGCCAGCAGCTCCCCCCACCTCAGCAACACCATATATTTT. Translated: CASSSPHLSNTIYF.

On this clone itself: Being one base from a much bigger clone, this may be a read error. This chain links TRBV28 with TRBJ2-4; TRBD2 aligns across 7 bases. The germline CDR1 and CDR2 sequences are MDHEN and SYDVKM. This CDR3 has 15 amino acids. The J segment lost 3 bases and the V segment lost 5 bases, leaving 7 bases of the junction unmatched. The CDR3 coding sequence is TGTGCCAGCAGTCCACCTCTAGCGGTCAAAAACATTCAGTACTTC. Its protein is CASSPPLAVKNIQYF.

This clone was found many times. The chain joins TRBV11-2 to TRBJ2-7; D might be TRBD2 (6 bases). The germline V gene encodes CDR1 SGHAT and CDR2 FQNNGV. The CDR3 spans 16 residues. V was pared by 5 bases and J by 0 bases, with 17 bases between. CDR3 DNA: TGTGCCAGCAGCCCGCTAGCGCGAGTAAGCTCCTACGAGCAGTACTTC. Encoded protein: CASSPLARVSSYEQYF.

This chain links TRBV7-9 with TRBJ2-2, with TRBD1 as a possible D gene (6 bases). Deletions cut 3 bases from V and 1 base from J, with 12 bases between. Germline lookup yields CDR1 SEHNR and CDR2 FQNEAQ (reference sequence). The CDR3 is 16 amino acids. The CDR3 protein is CASSFTRQENTGELFF. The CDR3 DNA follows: TGTGCCAGCAGCTTTACGAGACAGGAGAACACCGGGGAGCTGTTTTTT.

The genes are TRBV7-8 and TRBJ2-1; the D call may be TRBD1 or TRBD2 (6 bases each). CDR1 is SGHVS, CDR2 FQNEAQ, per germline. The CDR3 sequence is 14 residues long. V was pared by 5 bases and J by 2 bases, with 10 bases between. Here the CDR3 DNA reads TGTGCCAGCAGCCCCCGGGGGCCCTACAATGAGCAGTTCTTC. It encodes CASSPRGPYNEQFF.

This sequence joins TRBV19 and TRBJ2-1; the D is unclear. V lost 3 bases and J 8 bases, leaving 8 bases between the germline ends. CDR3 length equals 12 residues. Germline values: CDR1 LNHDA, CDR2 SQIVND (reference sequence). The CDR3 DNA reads TGTGCCAGTAGTATTTTGGGGTATGAGCAGTTCTTC. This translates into CASSILGYEQFF. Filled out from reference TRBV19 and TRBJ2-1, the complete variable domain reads DGGITQSPKYLFRKEGQNVTLSCEQNLNHDAMYWYRQDPGQGLRLIYYSQIVNDFQKGDIAEGYSVSREKKESFPLTVTSAQKNPTAFYLCASSILGYEQFFGPGTRLTVL.

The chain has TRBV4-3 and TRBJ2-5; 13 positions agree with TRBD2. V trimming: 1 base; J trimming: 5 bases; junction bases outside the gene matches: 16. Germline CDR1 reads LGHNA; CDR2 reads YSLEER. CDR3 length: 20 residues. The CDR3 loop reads CASSQGPSGTSGNPRETQYF. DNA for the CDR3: TGCGCCAGCAGCCAAGGCCCCTCCGGGACTAGCGGGAACCCCAGGGAGACCCAGTACTTC.

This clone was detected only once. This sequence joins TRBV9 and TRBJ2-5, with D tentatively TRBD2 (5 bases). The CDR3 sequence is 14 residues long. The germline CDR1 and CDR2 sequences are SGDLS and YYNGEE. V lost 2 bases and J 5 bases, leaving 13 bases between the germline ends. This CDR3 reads CASSVAGIGETQYF. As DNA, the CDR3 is TGTGCCAGCAGCGTTGCCGGGATCGGGGAGACCCAGTACTTC. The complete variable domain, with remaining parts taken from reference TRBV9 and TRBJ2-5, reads DSGVTQTPKHLITATGQRVTLRCSPRSGDLSVYWYQQSLDQGLQFLIQYYNGEERAKGNILERFSAQQFPDLHSELNLSSLELGDSALYFCASSVAGIGETQYFGPGTRLLVL.

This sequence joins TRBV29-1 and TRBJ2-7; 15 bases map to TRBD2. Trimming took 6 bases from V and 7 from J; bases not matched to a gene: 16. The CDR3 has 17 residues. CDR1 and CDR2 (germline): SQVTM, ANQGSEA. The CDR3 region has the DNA TGCAGCGTCCTACCCGGGACTAGCGGGAGGATCGGGGCGGAGCAGTACTTC. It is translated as CSVLPGTSGRIGAEQYF.

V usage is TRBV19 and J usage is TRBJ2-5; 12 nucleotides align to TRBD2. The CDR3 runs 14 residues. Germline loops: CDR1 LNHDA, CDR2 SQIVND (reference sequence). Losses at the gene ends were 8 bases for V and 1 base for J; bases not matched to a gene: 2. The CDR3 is CASQLAGGQETQYF. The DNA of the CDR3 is TGTGCCAGTCAACTAGCGGGAGGCCAAGAGACCCAGTACTTC. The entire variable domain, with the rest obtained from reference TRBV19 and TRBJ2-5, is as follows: DGGITQSPKYLFRKEGQNVTLSCEQNLNHDAMYWYRQDPGQGLRLIYYSQIVNDFQKGDIAEGYSVSREKKESFPLTVTSAQKNPTAFYLCASQLAGGQETQYFGPGTRLLVL.

The CDR3 sequence: CASSLVGGGYTF. CDR3 coding DNA: TGTGCCAGCAGCTTAGTTGGGGGCGGCTACACCTTC. The V call is TRBV7-9, the J call TRBJ1-2; D possibly corresponds to TRBD1 (6 bases). Germline V gives CDR1 SEHNR, CDR2 FQNEAQ (reference sequence). This CDR3 is built from 12 residues. The ends were cut back, 1 base at V and 8 bases at J, with 8 bases in the middle. The variable domain in full, with the rest retrieved from reference TRBV7-9 and TRBJ1-2, is DTGVSQNPRHKITKRGQNVTFRCDPISEHNRLYWYRQTLGQGPEFLTYFQNEAQLEKSRLLSDRFSAERPKGSFSTLEIQRTEQGDSAMYLCASSLVGGGYTFGSGTRLTVV.

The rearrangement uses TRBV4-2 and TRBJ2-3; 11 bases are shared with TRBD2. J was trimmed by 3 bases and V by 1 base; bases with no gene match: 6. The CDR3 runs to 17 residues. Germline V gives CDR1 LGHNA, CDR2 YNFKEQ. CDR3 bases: TGTGCCAGCAGCCAAGTTTGGCTAGCGGGGGGTACAGATACGCAGTATTTT. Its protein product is CASSQVWLAGGTDTQYF.

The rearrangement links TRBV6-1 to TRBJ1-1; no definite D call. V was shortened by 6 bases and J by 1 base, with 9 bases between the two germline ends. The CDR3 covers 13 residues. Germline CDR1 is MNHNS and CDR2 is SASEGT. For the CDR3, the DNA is TGTGCCAGCAGGGCAGACGGGAACACTGAAGCTTTCTTT. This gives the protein CASRADGNTEAFF.